The next 5 T cell receptor beta chains were all read from a single sample in a study of CD8 T cells in ankylosing spondylitis. MiXCR, applied by TCRdb to the 5' RACE reads, yields one record per CDR3 protein. The table has fewer than 400,000 distinct CDR3 sequences, roughly 15% seen once. Sequencing was carried out using blood, either unsorted or a sorted T cell fraction (not recorded which). These receptors all come from a male donor with ankylosing spondylitis or in good health (not recorded which).

This chain joins TRBV7-2 and TRBJ1-5; no firm D call. This CDR3 has 15 amino acids. V lost 8 bases, J lost 3 bases, and 17 bases lay in between. The germline V gene encodes CDR1 SGHTA and CDR2 FQGNSA. CDR3 DNA: TGTGCCAGCGGTCCCGCAGTGGGAAACAATCAGCCCCAGCATTTT. The encoded protein is CASGPAVGNNQPQHF.

In this sample, this clonotype turned up a few times. The chain recombines TRBV27 with TRBJ1-2; 7 positions agree with TRBD1. CDR3 length equals 15 residues. V trimming: 5 bases; J trimming: 0 bases; junction bases outside the gene matches: 6. Germline-derived CDR1 and CDR2 are MNHEY and SMNVEV (reference sequence). The CDR3, as DNA: TGTGCCAGCAGTGGCTCGACAGGGACTAACTATGGCTACACCTTC. It codes for CASSGSTGTNYGYTF.

This clonotype was detected only a few times. The V call is TRBV3-1, the J call TRBJ1-1; no reliable D call. Trimming took 1 base from V and 0 from J, leaving 12 bases between them. The CDR3 contains 16 residues. Per the germline V gene, CDR1 is LGHDT and CDR2 is YNNKEL (reference sequence). CDR3 nucleotide sequence: TGTGCCAGCAGCCAAGGTTCGATCCCCATGAACACTGAAGCTTTCTTT. Protein sequence: CASSQGSIPMNTEAFF.

This clonotype has a count of ten or more. V gene TRBV20-1 combines with J gene TRBJ1-4, with 11 bases aligning to TRBD1. The CDR3 consists of 12 residues. Trimming cost V 3 bases and J 12 bases; bases outside gene matches: 3. Germline assignment: CDR1 DFQATT and CDR2 SNEGSKA (reference sequence). The CDR3 sequence is CSARDRGRELFF. CDR3 in DNA: TGCAGTGCTAGGGACAGGGGGCGTGAACTGTTTTTT.

This clonotype was picked up a small number of times. The chain joins TRBV20-1 to TRBJ1-6; weak D call: TRBD1 (6 bases). The CDR3 contains 14 residues. Germline CDR1 reads DFQATT; CDR2 reads SNEGSKA (reference sequence). The CDR3 bases are TGCAGCGGGCGGGGGGCCAGCTATAATTCACCCCTCCACTTT. Its protein product is CSGRGASYNSPLHF.